The next 25 T cell receptor beta chains were all read from a single sample in a study of cytomegalovirus exposure and HLA in healthy donors. Use of 60 Vbeta and 13 Jbeta primers characterized the PCR. Only in-frame clones appear in the TCRdb table, and some are missing; sequencing was by immunoSEQ multiplex PCR. The table shows 110,000 to 150,000 clones, with around 76% occurring only once. The specimen sequenced was PBMCs. All receptors come from a male donor in good health and CMV-seronegative.

The genes are TRBV2 and TRBJ1-1; D perhaps matches TRBD1 (6 bases). Between the trimmed V and J ends, which lost 6 bases and 0 bases, there was a span of 11 bases. This CDR3 has 14 amino acids. Germline-derived CDR1 and CDR2 are SNHLY and FYNNEI. Here the CDR3 reads CASRETGLNTEAFF. For the CDR3, the DNA is TGTGCCAGCAGGGAAACAGGGTTGAACACTGAAGCTTTCTTT.

The chain recombines TRBV11-2 with TRBJ2-3; 8 positions match TRBD2. The ends lost 7 bases at V and 4 bases at J; junction bases unmatched: 22. Per germline, CDR1 SGHAT and CDR2 FQNNGV. The CDR3 loop spans 19 amino acids. The CDR3 region has the DNA TGTGCCAGCATCAAAGACCTCCTTCCGGGGACTAGGTCCCCAGATACGCAGTATTTT. This codes for CASIKDLLPGTRSPDTQYF.

The chain joins TRBV6-6 to TRBJ1-2, with a possible D match to TRBD1 (5 bases). The length of the CDR3 is 15 residues. V gave up 5 bases and J gave up 7 bases, with 20 bases separating them. CDR1 and CDR2 (germline): MNHNY, SVGAGI (reference sequence). Here the CDR3 DNA reads TGTGCCAGCAGTGGCTCTATCGGGGGTTTCTTTGGCTACACCTTC. It encodes CASSGSIGGFFGYTF.

There are a few counts of this clone. The chain recombines TRBV2 with TRBJ1-3; D not certain. The CDR3 loop spans 15 amino acids. Germline CDR1 is SNHLY and CDR2 is FYNNEI. V lost 6 bases to trimming and J lost 0 bases, with 12 bases between them. The CDR3 loop is CASREIVSSGNTIYF. The DNA for the CDR3 is TGTGCCAGCAGGGAGATAGTATCCTCTGGAAACACCATATATTTT.

This clone appeared a few times. The chain combines TRBV5-1 with TRBJ2-7; a weak D match, TRBD2 (5 bases). V gave up 0 bases and J gave up 5 bases, with 15 bases separating them. Per germline, CDR1 SGHRS and CDR2 YFSETQ. The CDR3 runs to 15 residues. The CDR3 sequence is CASSLEEGSKDEQYF. For the CDR3, the DNA is TGCGCCAGCAGCTTGGAAGAGGGTTCGAAGGACGAGCAGTACTTC.

This chain connects TRBV18 to TRBJ2-2, with 9 bases lining up with TRBD2. This CDR3 is 15 amino acids long. Looked up from germline, CDR1 is KGHSH and CDR2 is LQKENI. V shed 3 bases, J shed 5 bases, and the junction held 4 bases outside the gene matches. CDR3 protein: CASSPGLAPTGELFF. The CDR3 coding sequence is TGTGCCAGCTCACCGGGACTAGCACCGACCGGGGAGCTGTTTTTT.

The V call is TRBV25-1, the J call TRBJ1-5; D gene unclear. The CDR3 length is 14 residues. CDR1 MGHDK and CDR2 SYGVNS come from the germline V gene. Trimming stripped 1 base from V and 1 base from J, with 5 bases between. The CDR3: CASSESVSNQPQHF. Written as DNA, the CDR3 is TGTGCCAGCAGTGAATCGGTGAGCAATCAGCCCCAGCATTTT.

This chain uses TRBV11-3 with TRBJ2-5; 8 bases map to TRBD2. CDR1 is SGHNT and CDR2 is YENEEA in the germline V gene. CDR3 size: 14 residues. Trimming took 8 bases from V and 1 from J; bases not matched to a gene: 6. DNA of the CDR3: TGTGCCAGCTCCGGGGGGGGAGCCCAAGAGACCCAGTACTTC. Translating gives CASSGGGAQETQYF.

This clone was detected a few times. V gene TRBV5-6 combines with J gene TRBJ2-7, with TRBD1 matching 8 bases. Germline CDR1 SGHDT, CDR2 YYEEEE. This CDR3 is 14 amino acids long. J lost 5 bases, V lost 7 bases, and 11 bases had no gene match. This CDR3 reads CASGNLDRGHEQYF. CDR3 sequence (DNA): TGTGCCAGCGGAAACCTTGACAGGGGCCACGAGCAGTACTTC.

The J gene is TRBJ2-3, the V gene TRBV5-1; 8 nucleotides agree with TRBD1. Germline loops: CDR1 SGHRS, CDR2 YFSETQ. The CDR3 totals 16 residues. Trimming removed 4 bases from V and 3 bases from J; junction bases left unmatched: 10. The CDR3 DNA reads TGCGCCAGCAGCGCCCCGAGGGACAGGCAGACAGATACGCAGTATTTT. Residues: CASSAPRDRQTDTQYF.

The J gene is TRBJ2-2, the V gene TRBV15; D possibly corresponds to TRBD1 (6 bases). V was clipped by 1 base and J by 7 bases, with 16 bases between them. CDR3 length: 16 amino acids. Germline loops: CDR1 LNHNV, CDR2 YYDKDF (reference sequence). The CDR3 region is CATSRGQEARNGELFF. In DNA, the CDR3 is TGTGCCACCAGCAGAGGACAGGAGGCGCGTAACGGGGAGCTGTTTTTT. Using reference TRBV15 and TRBJ2-2 for the parts outside the CDR3, the full variable domain is DAMVIQNPRYQVTQFGKPVTLSCSQTLNHNVMYWYQQKSSQAPKLLFHYYDKDFNNEADTPDNFQSRRPNTSFCFLDIRSPGLGDTAMYLCATSRGQEARNGELFFGEGSRLTVL.

This chain links TRBV5-6 with TRBJ2-2, with D uncertain. Trimming took off 4 bases at V and 6 bases at J, with 10 bases between the two ends. CDR1 is SGHDT and CDR2 is YYEEEE in the germline V gene. The CDR3 has 13 amino acids. CDR3 sequence: CASSDRVPGELFF. In DNA, the CDR3 is TGTGCCAGCAGCGACCGGGTACCCGGGGAGCTGTTTTTT. Complete variable domain (other parts from reference TRBV5-6 and TRBJ2-2): DAGVTQSPTHLIKTRGQQVTLRCSPKSGHDTVSWYQQALGQGPQFIFQYYEEEERQRGNFPDRFSGHQFPNYSSELNVNALLLGDSALYLCASSDRVPGELFFGEGSRLTVL.

CDR3 nucleotide sequence: TGCGCCAGCAGTGCAGACAGGAACACTGAAGCTTTCTTT. It translates to CASSADRNTEAFF. This chain links TRBV10-1 with TRBJ1-1, with D maybe TRBD1 (5 bases). CDR3 size: 13 residues. Trimming cost V 4 bases and J 1 base, with 7 bases left between them. In germline, CDR1 is WNHNN, CDR2 SYGVQD (reference sequence).

The V gene is TRBV18, the J gene TRBJ1-2; 7 positions match TRBD1. CDR1 and CDR2 from the germline V gene are KGHSH and LQKENI. Germline trimming cut 8 bases from V and 3 bases from J; bases unmatched to any gene: 9. This CDR3 contains 14 residues. CDR3 loop: CASALPGQHYGYTF. The CDR3 DNA reads as TGTGCCAGCGCTCTCCCGGGACAGCACTATGGCTACACCTTC. The full variable domain, in which reference TRBV18 and TRBJ1-2 provide the parts outside the CDR3, is NAGVMQNPRHLVRRRGQEARLRCSPMKGHSHVYWYRQLPEEGLKFMVYLQKENIIDESGMPKERFSAEFPKEGPSILRIQQVVRGDSAAYFCASALPGQHYGYTFGSGTRLTVV.

This clone was counted between two and nine times. The rearrangement uses TRBV19 and TRBJ2-3, with 7 bases fitting TRBD1. Germline V gene sequence: CDR1 LNHDA, CDR2 SQIVND (reference sequence). The V and J ends lost 6 bases and 2 bases, in that order; junction bases with no gene match: 23. CDR3 length equals 20 residues. As DNA, the CDR3 is TGTGCCAGTAGACCCCCGCCCAGACAGGGAGCATCCTGGACCACAGATACGCAGTATTTT. It encodes CASRPPPRQGASWTTDTQYF.

The chain joins TRBV4-1 to TRBJ2-7, with D uncertain. The germline gives CDR1 MGHRA, CDR2 YSYEKL. CDR3 length: 14 residues. Trimming took off 4 bases at V and 0 bases at J, with 10 bases between the two ends. In nucleotides, the CDR3 is TGCGCCAGCAGCCGCACAGTTAACTCCTACGAGCAGTACTTC. Translating it yields CASSRTVNSYEQYF.

This clone has more than one count but fewer than ten. This may be a read error, as it is one base from a much larger clone. This chain links TRBV7-8 with TRBJ1-6; 7 nucleotides agree with TRBD1. Trimming removed 4 bases from V and 4 bases from J; junction bases left unmatched: 1. Germline values: CDR1 SGHVS, CDR2 FQNEAQ. The CDR3 loop spans 14 amino acids. The CDR3 bases are TGTGCCAGCAGCTCGGGACAGTATAATTCACCCCTCCACTTT. Amino acid sequence: CASSSGQYNSPLHF.

This chain uses TRBV5-1 with TRBJ2-7, with 7 bases aligning to TRBD1. V shed 4 bases and J 1 base; nucleotides not matched to a gene: 8. This CDR3 has 15 amino acids. Germline CDR1 reads SGHRS; CDR2 reads YFSETQ. The CDR3 loop is CASSALTGSSYEQYF. The CDR3 region has the DNA TGCGCCAGCAGCGCCCTGACAGGGTCGTCCTACGAGCAGTACTTC.

V and J are TRBV13 and TRBJ1-1; D perhaps matches TRBD1 (6 bases). Per the germline V gene, CDR1 is PRHDT and CDR2 is FYEKMQ (reference sequence). Deletions cut 2 bases from V and 3 bases from J, with 19 bases between. The CDR3 is 17 residues long. The CDR3 loop is CASSLQGNRLLDTEAFF. Here the CDR3 DNA reads TGTGCCAGCAGCTTACAGGGGAATAGGCTTTTGGACACTGAAGCTTTCTTT. Based on the CDR3 plus reference TRBV13 and TRBJ1-1, the full variable domain is AAGVIQSPRHLIKEKRETATLKCYPIPRHDTVYWYQQGPGQDPQFLISFYEKMQSDKGSIPDRFSAQQFSDYHSELNMSSLELGDSALYFCASSLQGNRLLDTEAFFGQGTRLTVV.

The V and J genes are TRBV30 and TRBJ2-7; no clear D gene. The CDR3 covers 12 residues. Germline assignment: CDR1 GTSNPN and CDR2 SVGIG (reference sequence). CDR3 bases: TGTGCTCAGAGACACACAGCCTACGAGCAGTACTTC. It specifies CAQRHTAYEQYF.

This clone was counted between two and nine times. Written as DNA, the CDR3 is TGCGCCAGCAGCTACAACACTGAGCAGTTCTTC. Its protein is CASSYNTEQFF. This chain uses TRBV5-1 with TRBJ2-1; D call uncertain. V was shortened by 3 bases and J by 9 bases, with 7 bases between the two germline ends. This CDR3 has 11 residues. The V gene's germline CDR1 is SGHRS and CDR2 YFSETQ.

The rearrangement links TRBV5-1 to TRBJ2-1; 11 bases agree with TRBD2. CDR3 size: 16 residues. V shed 0 bases, J shed 4 bases, and the junction held 3 bases outside the gene matches. From germline, CDR1 is SGHRS and CDR2 YFSETQ. The CDR3 sequence: CASSLVLAGVYNEQFF. CDR3 nucleotides: TGCGCCAGCAGCTTGGTACTAGCGGGAGTATACAATGAGCAGTTCTTC.

This clone was observed once. The chain joins TRBV7-9 to TRBJ2-5, with 7 bases matching TRBD1. V trimming: 5 bases; J trimming: 2 bases; junction bases outside the gene matches: 2. The CDR3 sequence is 13 residues long. Germline V gene sequence: CDR1 SEHNR, CDR2 FQNEAQ (reference sequence). This CDR3 is CASSPRGQETQYF. CDR3 nucleotide sequence: TGTGCCAGCAGCCCCAGGGGGCAAGAGACCCAGTACTTC. The whole variable domain, filled in from reference TRBV7-9 and TRBJ2-5, reads DTGVSQNPRHKITKRGQNVTFRCDPISEHNRLYWYRQTLGQGPEFLTYFQNEAQLEKSRLLSDRFSAERPKGSFSTLEIQRTEQGDSAMYLCASSPRGQETQYFGPGTRLLVL.

This rearrangement joins TRBV19 to TRBJ2-2; TRBD2 matches at 11 bases. Germline loops: CDR1 LNHDA, CDR2 SQIVND (reference sequence). The CDR3 is 16 residues long. J lost 5 bases, V lost 3 bases, and 5 bases had no gene match. The CDR3 is CASSISGGAGTGELFF. The CDR3 nucleotides read TGTGCCAGTAGTATTAGCGGGGGGGCCGGGACCGGGGAGCTGTTTTTT.

This chain uses TRBV5-4 with TRBJ1-2, with 8 bases identical to TRBD1. This CDR3 is 13 amino acids long. The trim removed 4 bases at V and 7 bases at J, leaving 6 bases unmatched. Per the germline V gene, CDR1 is SGHNT and CDR2 is YYREEE (reference sequence). The CDR3 sequence: CASSGQGASGYTF. CDR3 sequence (DNA): TGTGCCAGCAGCGGGCAGGGGGCATCTGGCTACACCTTC.